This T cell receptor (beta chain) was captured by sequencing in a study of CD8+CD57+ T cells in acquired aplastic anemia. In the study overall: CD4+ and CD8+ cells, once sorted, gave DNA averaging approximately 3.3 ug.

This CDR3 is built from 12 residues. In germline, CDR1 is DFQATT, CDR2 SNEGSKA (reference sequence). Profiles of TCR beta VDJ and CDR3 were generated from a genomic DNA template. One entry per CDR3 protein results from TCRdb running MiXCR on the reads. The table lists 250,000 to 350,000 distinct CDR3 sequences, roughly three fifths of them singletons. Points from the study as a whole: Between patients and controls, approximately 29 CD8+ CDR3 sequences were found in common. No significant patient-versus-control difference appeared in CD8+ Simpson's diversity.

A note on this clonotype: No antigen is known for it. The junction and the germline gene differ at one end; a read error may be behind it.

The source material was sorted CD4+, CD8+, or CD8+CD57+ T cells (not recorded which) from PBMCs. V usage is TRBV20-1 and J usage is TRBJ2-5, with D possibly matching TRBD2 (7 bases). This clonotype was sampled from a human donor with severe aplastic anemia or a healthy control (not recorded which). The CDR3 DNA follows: TGCAGTGCGCGAGGGGGGGCAGAGACCCAGTGCTTC. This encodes CSARGGAETQCF.